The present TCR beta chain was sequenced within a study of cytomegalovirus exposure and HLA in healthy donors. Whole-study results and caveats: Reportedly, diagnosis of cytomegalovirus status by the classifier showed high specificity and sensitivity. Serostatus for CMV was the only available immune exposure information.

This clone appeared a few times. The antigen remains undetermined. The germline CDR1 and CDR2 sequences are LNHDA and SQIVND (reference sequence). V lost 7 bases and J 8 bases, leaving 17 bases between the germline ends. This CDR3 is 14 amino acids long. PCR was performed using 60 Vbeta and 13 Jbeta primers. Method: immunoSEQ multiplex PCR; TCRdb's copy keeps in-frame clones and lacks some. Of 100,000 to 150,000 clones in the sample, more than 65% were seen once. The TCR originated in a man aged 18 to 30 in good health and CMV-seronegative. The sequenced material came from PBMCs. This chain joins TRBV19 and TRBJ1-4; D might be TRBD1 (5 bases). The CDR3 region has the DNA TGTGCCAGTAATGCGGGACTTGCAGGCGAAAAACTGTTTTTT. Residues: CASNAGLAGEKLFF.